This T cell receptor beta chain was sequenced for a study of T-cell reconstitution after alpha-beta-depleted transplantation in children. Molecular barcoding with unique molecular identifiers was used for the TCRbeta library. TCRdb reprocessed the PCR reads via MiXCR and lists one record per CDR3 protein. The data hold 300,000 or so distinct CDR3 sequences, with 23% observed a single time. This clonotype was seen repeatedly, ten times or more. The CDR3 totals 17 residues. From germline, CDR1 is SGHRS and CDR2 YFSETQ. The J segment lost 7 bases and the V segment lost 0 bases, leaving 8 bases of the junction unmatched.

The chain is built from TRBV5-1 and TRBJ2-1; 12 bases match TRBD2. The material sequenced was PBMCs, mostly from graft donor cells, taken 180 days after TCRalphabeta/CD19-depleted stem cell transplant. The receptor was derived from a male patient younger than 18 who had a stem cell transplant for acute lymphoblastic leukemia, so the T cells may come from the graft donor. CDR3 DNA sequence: TGCGCCAGCAGCTTGGAAGGGCTAGCGGGAGGGTATAATGAGCAGTTCTTC. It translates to CASSLEGLAGGYNEQFF.